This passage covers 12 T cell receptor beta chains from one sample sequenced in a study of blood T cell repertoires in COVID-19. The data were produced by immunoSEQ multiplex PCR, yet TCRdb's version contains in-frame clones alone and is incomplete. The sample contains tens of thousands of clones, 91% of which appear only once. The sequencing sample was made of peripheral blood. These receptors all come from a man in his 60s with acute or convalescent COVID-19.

This chain's CDR3 is CASSPPSQETQYF. The CDR3 nucleotides read TGTGCCAGCTCACCACCCAGTCAGGAGACCCAGTACTTC. J is TRBJ2-5 and V is TRBV18; D unresolved. Trimming shortened V by 0 bases and J by 5 bases, and 7 bases separated the two germline ends. The CDR3 length is 13 residues. Germline lookup yields CDR1 KGHSH and CDR2 LQKENI.

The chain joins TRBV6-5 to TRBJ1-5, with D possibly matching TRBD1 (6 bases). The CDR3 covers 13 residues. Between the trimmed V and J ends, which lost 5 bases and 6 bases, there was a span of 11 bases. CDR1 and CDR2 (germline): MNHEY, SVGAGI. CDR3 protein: CASSTGRVQPQHF. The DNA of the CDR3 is TGTGCCAGCAGTACAGGGAGGGTTCAGCCCCAGCATTTT.

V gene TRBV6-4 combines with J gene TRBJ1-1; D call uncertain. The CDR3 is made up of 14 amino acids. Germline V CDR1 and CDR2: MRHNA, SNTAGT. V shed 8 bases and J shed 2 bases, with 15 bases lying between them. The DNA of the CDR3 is TGTGCCAGCCGGCTAGAAGCTTCAAACACTGAAGCTTTCTTT. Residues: CASRLEASNTEAFF.

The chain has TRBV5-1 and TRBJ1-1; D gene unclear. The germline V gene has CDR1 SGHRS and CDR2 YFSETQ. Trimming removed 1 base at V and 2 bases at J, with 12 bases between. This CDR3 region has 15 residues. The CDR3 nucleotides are TGCGCCAGCAGCTTGAGAGCAGGCCTTAACACTGAAGCTTTCTTT. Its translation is CASSLRAGLNTEAFF.

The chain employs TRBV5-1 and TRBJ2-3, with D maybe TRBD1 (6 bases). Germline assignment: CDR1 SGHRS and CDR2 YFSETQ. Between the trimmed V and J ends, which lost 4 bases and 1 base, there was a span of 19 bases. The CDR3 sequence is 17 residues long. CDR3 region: CASSDRKGTFRTDTQYF. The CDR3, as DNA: TGCGCCAGCAGCGACCGTAAAGGGACATTTCGCACAGATACGCAGTATTTT.

The CDR3 protein is CASSLQIISGNTIYF. The CDR3 DNA follows: TGTGCCAGTAGTTTACAGATCATCTCTGGAAACACCATATATTTT. The chain employs TRBV19 and TRBJ1-3; D unclear. Germline-derived CDR1 and CDR2 are LNHDA and SQIVND (reference sequence). Trimming shortened V by 5 bases and J by 0 bases, and 11 bases separated the two germline ends. The CDR3 is made up of 15 amino acids.

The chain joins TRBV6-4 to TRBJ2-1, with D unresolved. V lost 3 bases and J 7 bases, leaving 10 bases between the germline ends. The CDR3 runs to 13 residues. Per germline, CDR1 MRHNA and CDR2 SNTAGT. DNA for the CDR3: TGTGCCAGCAGTGAGGAGTTAACTAATGAGCAGTTCTTC. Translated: CASSEELTNEQFF.

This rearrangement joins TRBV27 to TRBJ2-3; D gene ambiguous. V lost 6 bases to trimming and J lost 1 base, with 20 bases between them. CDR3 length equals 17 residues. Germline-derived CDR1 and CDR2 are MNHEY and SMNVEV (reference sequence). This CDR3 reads CASSLEFPSSGTDTQYF. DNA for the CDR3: TGTGCCAGCAGCCTAGAGTTCCCGAGTAGTGGCACAGATACGCAGTATTTT.

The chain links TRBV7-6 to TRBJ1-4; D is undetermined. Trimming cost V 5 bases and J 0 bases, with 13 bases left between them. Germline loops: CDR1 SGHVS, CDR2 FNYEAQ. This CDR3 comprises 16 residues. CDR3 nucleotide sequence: TGTGCCAGCAGCCTCGGACGGGGAACAACTAATGAAAAACTGTTTTTT. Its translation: CASSLGRGTTNEKLFF.

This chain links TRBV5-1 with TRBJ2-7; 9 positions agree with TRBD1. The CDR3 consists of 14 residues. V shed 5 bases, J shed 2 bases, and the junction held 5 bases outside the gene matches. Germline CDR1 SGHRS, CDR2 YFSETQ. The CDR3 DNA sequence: TGCGCCAGCAGTTCTCGACAGGGGGCCTACGAGCAGTACTTC. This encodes CASSSRQGAYEQYF.

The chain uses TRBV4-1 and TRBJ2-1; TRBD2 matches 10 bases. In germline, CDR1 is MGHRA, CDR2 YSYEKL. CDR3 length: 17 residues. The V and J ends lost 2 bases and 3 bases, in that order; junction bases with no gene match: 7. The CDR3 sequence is CASSQSPGTSDYNEQFF. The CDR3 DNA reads TGCGCCAGCAGCCAAAGTCCCGGGACTAGCGACTACAATGAGCAGTTCTTC.

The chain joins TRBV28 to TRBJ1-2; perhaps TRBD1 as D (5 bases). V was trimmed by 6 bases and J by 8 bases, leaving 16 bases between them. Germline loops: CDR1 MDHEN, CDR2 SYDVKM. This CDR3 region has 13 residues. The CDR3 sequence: CASSKTATLGYTF. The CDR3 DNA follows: TGTGCCAGCAGCAAGACAGCCACCCTGGGCTACACCTTC.